The rows below give T cell receptor beta chains drawn from one sample of a study of shared clonotypes between healthy human individuals. Repertoires were generated with immunoSEQ multiplex PCR, while TCRdb's copy carries only in-frame clones and drops some. Among about 800,000 clones, approximately 97% were seen once, and the ten largest hold less than 0.3%. Sequences were obtained from naive CD8+ T cells sorted from blood. The receptors shown here come from a young man in good health. CDR3s include the opening cysteine and the closing phenylalanine or tryptophan. D genes are given only for firm matches. Clone size appears in some rows only: once, few, many, or a class for an expanded clone.

D gene,CDR3 length,clone size,J gene,V gene,CDR3 DNA,CDR3 protein
-,12,-,TRBJ1-6,TRBV9,TGTGCCAGCAGCGTAGGGGCGGCACCCCTCCACTTT,CASSVGAAPLHF
TRBD2,16,-,TRBJ2-2,TRBV6-5,TGTGCCAGCAGTTACCGGGGGGGTGGGAACACCGGGGAGCTGTTTTTT,CASSYRGGGNTGELFF
-,14,-,TRBJ2-1,TRBV5-1,TGCGCCAGCAGCTTTGGAGGGCCCCACAATGAGCAGTTCTTC,CASSFGGPHNEQFF
-,13,-,TRBJ2-1,TRBV7-9,TGTGCCAGCAGCTCGGGTGTCTCCAATGAGCAGTTCTTC,CASSSGVSNEQFF
-,13,-,TRBJ1-1,TRBV7-9,TGTGCCAGCAGACCGGACGTGAACACTGAAGCTTTCTTT,CASRPDVNTEAFF
-,13,-,TRBJ2-5,TRBV7-9,TGTGCCAGCAGAGGCGGTGGCCAAGAGACCCAGTACTTC,CASRGGGQETQYF
TRBD1,16,-,TRBJ1-4,TRBV7-9,TGTGCCAGCAGCTCGCCAGGGGGGCTGGTACGGGAAAAACTGTTTTTT,CASSSPGGLVREKLFF
-,15,once,TRBJ2-1,TRBV9,TGTGCCAGCAGCCCGGGGGCAGGGTATTCCAATGAGCAGTTCTTC,CASSPGAGYSNEQFF
TRBD2,15,-,TRBJ2-7,TRBV6-5,TGTGCCAGCAGTCCAGGACTAGCGGGAGGGGACGAGCAGTACTTC,CASSPGLAGGDEQYF
-,13,-,TRBJ1-4,TRBV7-9,TGTGCCAGCAGCTTCCGTACGGCTGAAAAACTGTTTTTT,CASSFRTAEKLFF
TRBD1,16,-,TRBJ2-7,TRBV11-2,TGTGCCAGCAGCTTACCCCGGGACAGGATTGCCTACGAGCAGTACTTC,CASSLPRDRIAYEQYF
-,15,-,TRBJ2-1,TRBV7-9,TGTGCCAGCAGCTTCTTGGACAACTCCTACAATGAGCAGTTCTTC,CASSFLDNSYNEQFF
TRBD2,15,-,TRBJ2-1,TRBV11-2,TGTGCCAGCAGCTCAGCGGGAGGGCCCTATTATGAGCAGTTCTTC,CASSSAGGPYYEQFF
-,14,-,TRBJ2-7,TRBV4-1,TGCGCCAGCAGCCAAGAGGAGGCGGGACCGGAGCAGTACTTC,CASSQEEAGPEQYF
-,16,-,TRBJ2-1,TRBV4-1,TGCGCCAGCAGCCAAGATTTGGACGGCAACTACAATGAGCAGTTCTTC,CASSQDLDGNYNEQFF
-,15,-,TRBJ2-2,TRBV2,TGTGCCATCCTCTTGGGGGGAGGAGTCACCGGGGAGCTGTTTTTT,CAILLGGGVTGELFF
-,15,-,TRBJ2-7,TRBV28,TGTGCCAGCAGTCTAACCACAGGGATCATATACGAGCAGTACTTC,CASSLTTGIIYEQYF
-,17,-,TRBJ2-2,TRBV7-8,TGTGCCAGCAGCTCTCAACTTGAGGGTACGGTAACCGGGGAGCTGTTTTTT,CASSSQLEGTVTGELFF
TRBD2,17,-,TRBJ2-1,TRBV15,TGTGCCACCAGCAGCCTCCCGGGACTAGCGGTTTACAATGAGCAGTTCTTC,CATSSLPGLAVYNEQFF
-,16,-,TRBJ2-5,TRBV11-2,TGTGCCAGCAGCTTAGGGGTACTACAAAAACAAGAGACCCAGTACTTC,CASSLGVLQKQETQYF
TRBD1,16,-,TRBJ2-2,TRBV7-9,TGTGCCAGCAGCTTTCCTCTGAAAGGGGGCCCCGGGGAGCTGTTTTTT,CASSFPLKGGPGELFF
-,14,-,TRBJ2-7,TRBV7-9,TGTGCCAGCAGCTCTTCAGGGGCCAACTACGAGCAGTACTTC,CASSSSGANYEQYF
-,14,-,TRBJ2-7,TRBV7-6,TGTGCCAGCAGCTTAAACCCCCTCTCCTACGAGCAGTACTTC,CASSLNPLSYEQYF
-,10,-,TRBJ1-3,TRBV7-6,TGTGCCAGCATTGGAAACACCATATATTTT,CASIGNTIYF
-,14,-,TRBJ2-7,TRBV27,TGTGCCAGCAGTACGTACAGGGATTACTACGAGCAGTACTTC,CASSTYRDYYEQYF
TRBD1,14,-,TRBJ1-4,TRBV6-1,TGTGCCAGCAGTCACAGGGGAACTAATGAAAAACTGTTTTTT,CASSHRGTNEKLFF
-,14,-,TRBJ2-3,TRBV28,TGTGCCACACAGACCCTTAGCAGCACAGATACGCAGTATTTT,CATQTLSSTDTQYF
-,19,-,TRBJ1-5,TRBV7-6,TGTGCCAGCAGCTTATTTGGAAAAACGGACGGGGGGTGGCATCAGCCCCAGCATTTT,CASSLFGKTDGGWHQPQHF
TRBD2,13,-,TRBJ2-3,TRBV6-1,TGTGCCACCGAAGCGGGAGCGGTAGATACGCAGTATTTT,CATEAGAVDTQYF
-,14,-,TRBJ1-5,TRBV5-3,TGTGCCAGAAGCTTTGAATGGCGCAATCAGCCCCAGCATTTT,CARSFEWRNQPQHF
-,14,-,TRBJ1-2,TRBV4-1,TGCGCCAGCAGCCAAGTGGGACCGGAGCATGGCTACACCTTC,CASSQVGPEHGYTF
-,15,-,TRBJ2-1,TRBV13,TGTGCCAGCAGCCACACGACAGGCTCCTACAATGAGCAGTTCTTC,CASSHTTGSYNEQFF
TRBD2,19,once,TRBJ2-1,TRBV5-1,TGCGCCAGCAGCTTGGCCTTGACTAGCGGCACTACCTCCTACAATGAGCAGTTCTTC,CASSLALTSGTTSYNEQFF
TRBD2,17,-,TRBJ2-7,TRBV13,TGTGCCAGCAGCGCGTCCACTAGCGCTATTACCTCCTACGAGCAGTACTTC,CASSASTSAITSYEQYF
-,14,-,TRBJ2-7,TRBV9,TGTGCCAGCAGCTTGGACTCTAGCATCTACGAGCAGTACTTC,CASSLDSSIYEQYF
TRBD2,15,-,TRBJ2-7,TRBV6-6,TGTGCCAGCAGTATACGCACTAGCGGGTGGTACGAGCAGTACTTC,CASSIRTSGWYEQYF
-,14,-,TRBJ1-2,TRBV2,TGTGCCAGCAGTGCGCAGCCGTCACGCTATGGCTACACCTTC,CASSAQPSRYGYTF
-,14,-,TRBJ2-7,TRBV29-1,TGCAGCGTTTCTGAATCGTGGTCCGGGTACGAGCAGTACTTC,CSVSESWSGYEQYF
-,13,-,TRBJ2-1,TRBV7-9,TGTGCCAGCGGCTTCGGCGCCTACAATGAGCAGTTCTTC,CASGFGAYNEQFF
-,14,-,TRBJ2-3,TRBV11-2,TGTGCCAGCAGCTTAGTGGCCTTGACAGATACGCAGTATTTT,CASSLVALTDTQYF
-,15,-,TRBJ2-5,TRBV27,TGTGCCAGCAGGGACCGCCGGGGTACTCAAGAGACCCAGTACTTC,CASRDRRGTQETQYF
-,13,-,TRBJ1-2,TRBV27,TGTGCCAGCAGTTTTACCGGGGCCTATGGCTACACCTTC,CASSFTGAYGYTF
-,12,-,TRBJ2-7,TRBV7-9,TGTGCCAGCGCCTATTCCTCCTACGAGCAGTACTTC,CASAYSSYEQYF
-,12,-,TRBJ1-5,TRBV27,TGTGCCAGCAGTACCACAGGGACGCCCCAGCATTTT,CASSTTGTPQHF
-,12,-,TRBJ2-3,TRBV5-1,TGCGCCAGCAGCCTCCTATCAGATACGCAGTATTTT,CASSLLSDTQYF
TRBD2,15,-,TRBJ2-1,TRBV7-8,TGTGCCAGCAGCTTAGCAAGGCTAGCGGGGCATGAGCAGTTCTTC,CASSLARLAGHEQFF